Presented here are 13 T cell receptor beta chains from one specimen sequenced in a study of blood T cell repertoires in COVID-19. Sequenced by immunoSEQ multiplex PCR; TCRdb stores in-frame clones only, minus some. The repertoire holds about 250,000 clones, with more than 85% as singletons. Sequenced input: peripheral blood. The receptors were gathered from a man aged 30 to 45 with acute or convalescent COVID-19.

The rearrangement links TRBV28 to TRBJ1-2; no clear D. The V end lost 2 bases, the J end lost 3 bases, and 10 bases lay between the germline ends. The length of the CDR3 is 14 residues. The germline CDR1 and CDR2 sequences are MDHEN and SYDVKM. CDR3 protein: CASSLDTSHYGYTF. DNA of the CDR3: TGTGCCAGCAGTTTAGACACCTCCCACTATGGCTACACCTTC.

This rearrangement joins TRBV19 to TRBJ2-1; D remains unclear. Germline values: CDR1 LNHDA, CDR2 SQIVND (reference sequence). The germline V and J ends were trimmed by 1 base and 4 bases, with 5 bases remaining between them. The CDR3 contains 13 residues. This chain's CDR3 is CASSIVRYNEQFF. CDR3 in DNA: TGTGCCAGTAGTATAGTCCGTTACAATGAGCAGTTCTTC.

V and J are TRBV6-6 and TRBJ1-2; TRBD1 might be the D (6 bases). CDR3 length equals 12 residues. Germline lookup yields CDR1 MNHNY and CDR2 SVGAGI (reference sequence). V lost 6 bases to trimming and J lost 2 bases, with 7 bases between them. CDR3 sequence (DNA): TGTGCCAGCAGCGGACAGAACTATGGCTACACCTTC. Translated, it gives CASSGQNYGYTF.

The CDR3 DNA reads TGCAGCGTTAGCCATCGGAGGGCCTACGAGCAGTACTTC. It encodes CSVSHRRAYEQYF. The V gene is TRBV29-1, the J gene TRBJ2-7; a weak D match, TRBD2 (6 bases). CDR1 and CDR2 (germline): SQVTM, ANQGSEA. V lost 5 bases to trimming and J lost 2 bases, with 13 bases between them. The CDR3 has 13 residues.

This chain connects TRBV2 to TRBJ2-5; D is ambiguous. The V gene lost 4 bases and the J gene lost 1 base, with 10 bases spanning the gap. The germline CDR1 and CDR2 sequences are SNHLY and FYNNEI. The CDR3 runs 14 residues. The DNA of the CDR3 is TGTGCCAGCAGTGGGGTTAGCCCCCAAGAGACCCAGTACTTC. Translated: CASSGVSPQETQYF.

The CDR3 reads CAISGTGKIGNTIYF. The CDR3 DNA reads TGTGCCATCAGTGGGACAGGAAAAATCGGAAACACCATATATTTT. V usage is TRBV10-3 and J usage is TRBJ1-3; 7 nucleotides line up with TRBD1. The CDR3 totals 15 residues. Unmatched junction bases numbered 7, after V lost 4 bases and J lost 4 bases. CDR1 and CDR2 from the germline V gene are ENHRY and SYGVKD.

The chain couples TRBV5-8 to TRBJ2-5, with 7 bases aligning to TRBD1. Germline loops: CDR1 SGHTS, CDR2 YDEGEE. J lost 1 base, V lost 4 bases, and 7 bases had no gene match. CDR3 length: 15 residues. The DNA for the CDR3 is TGTGCCAGCAGCCAGCCACAGGGGCTCCAAGAGACCCAGTACTTC. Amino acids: CASSQPQGLQETQYF. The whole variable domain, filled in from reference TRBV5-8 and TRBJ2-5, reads EAGVTQSPTHLIKTRGQQATLRCSPISGHTSVYWYQQALGLGLQFLLWYDEGEERNRGNFPPRFSGRQFPNYSSELNVNALELEDSALYLCASSQPQGLQETQYFGPGTRLLVL.

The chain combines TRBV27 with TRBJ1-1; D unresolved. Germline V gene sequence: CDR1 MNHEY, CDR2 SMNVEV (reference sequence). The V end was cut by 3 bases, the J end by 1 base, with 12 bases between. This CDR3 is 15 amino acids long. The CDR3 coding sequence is TGTGCCAGCAGTTTGAGGGCAATGTCGAACACTGAAGCTTTCTTT. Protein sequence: CASSLRAMSNTEAFF.

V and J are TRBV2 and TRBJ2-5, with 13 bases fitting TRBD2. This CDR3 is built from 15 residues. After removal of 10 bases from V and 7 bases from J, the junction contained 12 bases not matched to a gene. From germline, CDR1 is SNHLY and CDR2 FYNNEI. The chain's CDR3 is CATTSRTSGGGTQYF. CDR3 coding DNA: TGTGCCACCACCTCAAGGACTAGCGGGGGAGGGACCCAGTACTTC.

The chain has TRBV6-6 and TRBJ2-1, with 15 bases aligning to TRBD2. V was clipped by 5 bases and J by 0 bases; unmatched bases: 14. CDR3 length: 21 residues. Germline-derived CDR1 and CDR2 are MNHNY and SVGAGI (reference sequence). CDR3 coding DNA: TGTGCCAGCAGTCCCCCACCCGGACTAGCGGGAGGGTCGAGCTCCTACAATGAGCAGTTCTTC. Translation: CASSPPPGLAGGSSSYNEQFF.

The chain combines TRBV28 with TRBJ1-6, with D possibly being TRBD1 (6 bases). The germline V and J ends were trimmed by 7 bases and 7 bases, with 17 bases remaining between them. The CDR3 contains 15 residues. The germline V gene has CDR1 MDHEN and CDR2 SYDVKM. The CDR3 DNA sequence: TGTGCCAGCATCAAGACAGGCCCCCCAAATTCACCCCTCCACTTT. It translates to CASIKTGPPNSPLHF.

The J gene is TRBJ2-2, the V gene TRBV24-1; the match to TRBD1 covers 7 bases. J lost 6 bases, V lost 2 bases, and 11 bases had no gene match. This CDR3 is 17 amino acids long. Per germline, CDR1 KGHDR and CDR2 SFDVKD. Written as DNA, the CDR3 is TGTGCCACCAGTGATTCCAGACAGGGACCCAAGGCCGGGGAGCTGTTTTTT. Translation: CATSDSRQGPKAGELFF.

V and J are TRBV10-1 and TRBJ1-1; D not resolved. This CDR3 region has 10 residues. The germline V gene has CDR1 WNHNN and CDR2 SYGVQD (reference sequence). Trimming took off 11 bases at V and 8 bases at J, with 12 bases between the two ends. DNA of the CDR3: TGCGCCCAATTCGGCAGGGAAGCTTTCTTT. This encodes CAQFGREAFF.